These 2 T cell receptor beta chains originate from one sample sequenced in a study of T cells in Graves' hyperthyroidism and ophthalmopathy. Researchers amplified the TCR beta CDR3 regions from RNA transcripts. The HTBI set primed first-round TCR CDR3 RT-PCR. One entry per CDR3 protein, called by TCRdb with MiXCR from the multiplex PCR reads. The data hold about 590,000 distinct CDR3 sequences, with about 15% observed a single time. Sequencing was performed on blood. The receptors here all came from a young woman with Graves' hyperthyroidism.

The chain combines TRBV3-1 with TRBJ2-1, with D uncertain. Germline-derived CDR1 and CDR2 are LGHDT and YNNKEL (reference sequence). The V end was cut by 3 bases, the J end by 8 bases, with 8 bases between. The CDR3 loop spans 12 amino acids. The CDR3 region is CASSQSRHEQFF. CDR3 nucleotides: TGTGCCAGCAGCCAGTCTCGGCATGAGCAGTTCTTC.

This clonotype appeared many times. The rearrangement uses TRBV6-1 and TRBJ2-7; maybe TRBD2 (5 bases). With 1 base removed from V and 3 bases from J, the gap between germline ends came to 7 bases. The CDR3 covers 13 residues. Per germline, CDR1 MNHNS and CDR2 SASEGT. CDR3 sequence: CASSEVGSYEQYF. CDR3 bases: TGTGCCAGCAGTGAAGTGGGGAGCTACGAGCAGTACTTC.